The entry that follows covers one T cell receptor (beta chain) sequence. Its antigen is still unknown. The data stem from a study of cytomegalovirus exposure and HLA in healthy donors. Study-wide background: The 95 to 150 validation repertoires used a platform that matched the one used for the approximately 610 first-cohort repertoires, as a later analysis reported. General observations from the study: There were 164 TCR beta chains listed as cytomegalovirus-associated. The classifier reportedly diagnosed cytomegalovirus status with high sensitivity and specificity. A later analysis found first-cohort TCR clusters tended to co-occur in the 90 to 150 validation repertoires.

The data were produced by immunoSEQ multiplex PCR, yet TCRdb's version contains in-frame clones alone and is incomplete. The sample contains 95,000 to 150,000 clones, around 87% of which appear only once. The V gene's germline CDR1 is KGHSH and CDR2 LQKENI. J was trimmed by 4 bases and V by 3 bases; bases with no gene match: 12. The CDR3 spans 17 residues. Sequencing input: PBMCs. This clonotype was sampled from a woman between 18 and 29 years old in good health and CMV-seropositive. V usage is TRBV18 and J usage is TRBJ2-7; 10 nucleotides line up with TRBD1. The CDR3 here is CASSPKSGTGVEYEQYF. The CDR3 DNA is TGTGCCAGCTCACCGAAATCCGGGACAGGGGTTGAATACGAGCAGTACTTC. The whole variable domain, remainder taken from reference TRBV18 and TRBJ2-7, is NAGVMQNPRHLVRRRGQEARLRCSPMKGHSHVYWYRQLPEEGLKFMVYLQKENIIDESGMPKERFSAEFPKEGPSILRIQQVVRGDSAAYFCASSPKSGTGVEYEQYFGPGTRLTVT.